These 23 T cell receptor beta chains originate from one sample sequenced in a study of T cell clonality in common variable immunodeficiency. Study-level points and caveats: In common variable immunodeficiency, TCR beta chains reportedly carried fewer deletions and N-nucleotide insertions.

Method: immunoSEQ multiplex PCR; TCRdb's copy keeps in-frame clones and lacks some. The sample was found to contain about 19,000 clones, and every one recurs. These receptors have no identified antigens. Source material: peripheral blood mononuclear cells. These TCRs come from a human donor with common variable immunodeficiency.

This clone showed up many times. Coverage ceases 3 residues before the CDR3 finishes, and the germline J gene fills in the end. V gene TRBV20-1 combines with J gene TRBJ2-1; 12 nucleotides align to TRBD2. J lost 2 bases, V lost 1 base, and 3 bases had no gene match. The CDR3 spans 16 residues. Per the germline V gene, CDR1 is DFQATT and CDR2 is SNEGSKA (reference sequence). The DNA read from the CDR3 is TGCAGTGCTAGAGCCCGACTAGCGGGAGCCTACAATGAG. Translated, it gives CSARARLAGAYNE. The entire CDR3 protein reads CSARARLAGAYNEQFF.

This clone was found a few times. Partial CDR3 DNA: TGTGCCAGCAGCCCCATGGGACTTCAGGGAGGGCAAGAGACC. Translated, it gives CASSPMGLQGGQET. The whole CDR3 is CASSPMGLQGGQETQYF. The chain carries TRBV4-2 and TRBJ2-5; TRBD2 agrees at 7 bases. The observed sequence ends 3 residues before the CDR3 terminus, with the missing tail filled in from the germline J gene. V dropped 4 bases and J dropped 2; count of bases not matched to a gene: 13. Looked up from germline, CDR1 is LGHNA and CDR2 is YNFKEQ. There are 17 residues in the CDR3.

This clone was observed a handful of times. The missing CDR3 end, 3 residues past where the read stops, is filled in from the germline J gene. The chain joins TRBV11-3 to TRBJ2-1, with D perhaps TRBD1 (7 bases). Germline loops: CDR1 SGHNT, CDR2 YENEEA. Trimming shortened V by 4 bases and J by 0 bases, and 10 bases separated the two germline ends. The CDR3 sequence is 15 residues long. CDR3 protein: CASSSRGVSYNEQFF. The sequenced CDR3 bases are TGTGCCAGCAGCTCCAGGGGGGTCTCCTACAATGAG.

In its sample, this clone was seen many times. Coverage ceases 3 residues before the CDR3 finishes, and the germline J gene fills in the end. This chain joins TRBV7-3 and TRBJ2-2; a possible D gene is TRBD2 (6 bases). The CDR3 spans 17 residues. Germline V CDR1 and CDR2: SGHTA, FQGTGA. The V and J ends lost 5 bases and 4 bases respectively, with 20 bases between them. The part of the CDR3 DNA that was read is TGTGCCAGCAGCCCAATATTTGGGGGGTCGGGCACCGGGGAG. Residues: CASSPIFGGSGTGE. The complete CDR3 reads CASSPIFGGSGTGELFF.

This clone appeared a few times. The CDR3 end falls 3 residues outside the read, so it is completed with the germline J gene. The rearrangement uses TRBV5-1 and TRBJ2-5; 9 positions agree with TRBD2. This CDR3 comprises 15 residues. CDR1 is SGHRS and CDR2 is YFSETQ in the germline V gene. This chain's CDR3 is CASSLGGREKRTQYF. The part of the CDR3 DNA that was read is TGCGCCAGCAGCTTAGGCGGGAGGGAGAAGAGAACC. The full variable domain, with the rest looked up from reference TRBV5-1 and TRBJ2-5, is KAGVTQTPRYLIKTRGQQVTLSCSPISGHRSVSWYQQTPGQGLQFLFEYFSETQRNKGNFPGRFSGRQFSNSRSEMNVSTLELGDSALYLCASSLGGREKRTQYFGPGTRLLVL.

A word on this clone: The read terminates 3 residues before the CDR3 end, so the remaining end is supplied by the germline J gene. The chain employs TRBV19 and TRBJ2-2, with TRBD2 identical over 10 bases. The V segment lost 8 bases and the J segment 6 bases; nucleotides outside the gene matches: 12. The CDR3 totals 16 residues. Germline V gives CDR1 LNHDA, CDR2 SQIVND (reference sequence). The CDR3 spells CASSIFSGGNAGELFF. The CDR3 DNA, read in part, is TGTGCCAGTTCGATATTTAGCGGGGGGAATGCCGGGGAG.

This clone turned up a few times. The read finishes 3 residues shy of the CDR3 end, and the germline J gene is used to complete it. The V call is TRBV6-2 or TRBV6-3, the J call TRBJ1-1; D might be TRBD1 (5 bases). The CDR3 extends over 16 amino acids. V lost 8 bases and J lost 6, with 25 bases in between. Per germline, CDR1 MNHEY and CDR2 SVGEGT. CDR3 bases read: TGTGCCAGCGCCGTCGGCCCCCGACAGTTGGTGGCTGAA. Protein sequence: CASAVGPRQLVAE. The whole CDR3 reads CASAVGPRQLVAEAFF.

Regarding this clone: Read sequence stops 3 residues before the CDR3 end, and the germline J gene provides the missing end. The chain employs TRBV7-6 and TRBJ1-2, with 7 bases identical to TRBD1. Germline lookup yields CDR1 SGHVS and CDR2 FNYEAQ. CDR3 length: 16 residues. V shed 5 bases and J 4 bases; nucleotides not matched to a gene: 13. The DNA read from the CDR3 is TGTGCCAGCAGCCCGAGGGGACAGCTCCCTTCCTATGGC. Its translation is CASSPRGQLPSYG. The entire CDR3 is CASSPRGQLPSYGYTF.

In this sample, this clone turned up a few times. The CDR3 DNA, read in part, is TGTGCCAGTAGTATAGTTTCTAGTGGCACAGATACG. It yields the protein CASSIVSSGTDT. The complete CDR3 reads CASSIVSSGTDTQYF. This chain uses TRBV19 with TRBJ2-3; no clear D. The read is 3 residues too short to cover the CDR3 end, so that end is filled in from the germline J gene. The germline V gene encodes CDR1 LNHDA and CDR2 SQIVND (reference sequence). Trimming took 1 base from V and 1 from J, leaving 9 bases between them. The CDR3 contains 15 residues.

This clone has more than one count but fewer than ten. The read halts 3 residues ahead of the CDR3 end, with the missing end drawn from the germline J gene. J is TRBJ2-3 and V is TRBV6-2 or TRBV6-3; D is perhaps TRBD2 (6 bases). CDR1 is MNHEY, CDR2 SVGEGT, per germline. The CDR3 contains 16 residues. Trimming left V 6 bases short and J 1 base short, with 17 bases between. The CDR3 sequence is CASSDGLASGTDTQYF. The CDR3 bases that were read are TGTGCCAGCAGCGACGGGTTAGCTAGCGGCACAGATACG.

In its sample, this clone was seen many times. The missing CDR3 end, 3 residues past where the read stops, is filled in from the germline J gene. This chain links TRBV7-6 with TRBJ2-5, with TRBD1 matching 10 bases. This CDR3 comprises 16 residues. The V and J ends lost 5 bases and 5 bases, in that order; junction bases with no gene match: 11. Per the germline V gene, CDR1 is SGHVS and CDR2 is FNYEAQ. Incomplete CDR3 DNA: TGTGCCAGCAGCCCTACCCCGACAGGGGGCGCGGAGACC. Translated: CASSPTPTGGAET. The full CDR3 protein is CASSPTPTGGAETQYF.

This clone was found many times. From the germline J gene comes the end of the CDR3, since the read stops 3 residues before it. The rearrangement links TRBV10-1 to TRBJ1-5, with TRBD1 identical over 7 bases. V shed 8 bases and J 0 bases; nucleotides not matched to a gene: 22. This CDR3 spans 20 amino acids. Germline V gene data show CDR1 as WNHNN and CDR2 as SYGVQD (reference sequence). CDR3 amino acids: CASPHLAPVDRASSNQPQHF. The CDR3 DNA, read in part, is TGCGCCAGCCCCCACCTTGCCCCGGTTGACAGGGCCTCTAGCAATCAGCCC.

Note on this clone: The CDR3 end is not reached by the read, which stops 3 residues before it; the germline J gene fills it in. The V call is TRBV6-2 or TRBV6-3, the J call TRBJ2-5, with 7 positions matching TRBD1. From germline, CDR1 is MNHEY and CDR2 SVGEGT. V was clipped by 5 bases and J by 3 bases; unmatched bases: 9. This CDR3 has 15 residues. Incomplete CDR3 DNA: TGTGCCAGCAGTGCCCAGACAGGGTTCAAAGAGACC. Protein: CASSAQTGFKET. The full CDR3 is CASSAQTGFKETQYF.

This clone showed up many times. The CDR3 end lies 3 residues beyond the end of the read and is filled in from the germline J gene. The rearrangement links TRBV10-3 to TRBJ2-3; D uncertain. Germline V gene data show CDR1 as ENHRY and CDR2 as SYGVKD. V lost 3 bases to trimming and J lost 3 bases, with 7 bases between them. This CDR3 contains 13 residues. CDR3 region: CAISDADTDTQYF. The sequenced part of the CDR3 DNA is TGTGCCATCAGTGATGCAGATACAGATACG.

This clone showed up many times. With the read ending 3 residues before the CDR3 end, the germline J gene is used to fill in that end. The V and J genes are TRBV18 and TRBJ1-5; D unclear. CDR3 length: 14 amino acids. V shed 2 bases and J shed 9 bases, with 14 bases lying between them. Germline CDR1 KGHSH, CDR2 LQKENI. Here the CDR3 reads CASSPSGSNGPQHF. The CDR3 DNA, read in part, is TGTGCCAGCTCACCAAGCGGTTCAAACGGGCCC.

This clone came up a few times. Coverage ceases 3 residues before the CDR3 finishes, and the germline J gene fills in the end. The gene calls are TRBV2 and TRBJ1-2; possible D gene TRBD1, 6 bases. V gave up 2 bases and J gave up 7 bases, with 11 bases separating them. The CDR3 runs 13 residues. CDR1 and CDR2 from the germline V gene are SNHLY and FYNNEI. The CDR3 bases that were read are TGTGCCAGCAGTGAAAGGGGGAGGACTGGC. Its translation: CASSERGRTG. The full-length CDR3 reads as CASSERGRTGYTF.

This clone was recorded at least ten times. With the read ending 3 residues before the CDR3 end, the germline J gene is used to fill in that end. The V and J genes are TRBV29-1 and TRBJ1-4; no clear D. Germline V gives CDR1 SQVTM, CDR2 ANQGSEA. V lost 7 bases and J lost 7, with 16 bases in between. The CDR3 runs to 13 residues. The chain's CDR3 is CSAAGGEGEKLFF. Incomplete CDR3 DNA: TGCAGCGCGGCGGGAGGCGAAGGTGAAAAA. Full variable domain (rest looked up from reference TRBV29-1 and TRBJ1-4): SAVISQKPSRDICQRGTSLTIQCQVDSQVTMMFWYRQQPGQSLTLIATANQGSEATYESGFVIDKFPISRPNLTFSTLTVSNMSPEDSSIYLCSAAGGEGEKLFFGSGTQLSVL.

This clone turned up a few times. The read ends 3 residues before the CDR3 terminus; that terminus is restored from the germline J gene. The sample holds other DNA sequences that translate to the same CDR3. The chain employs TRBV7-2 and TRBJ2-5; no definite D call. Germline loops: CDR1 SGHTA, CDR2 FQGNSA. The CDR3 spans 11 residues. The V gene lost 4 bases and the J gene lost 3 bases, with 3 bases spanning the gap. The DNA read from the CDR3 is TGTGCCAGCAGCTCCGAAGAGACC. Translation gives CASSSEET. The entire CDR3 protein is CASSSEETQYF.

This clone was recorded at least ten times. The CDR3 loop is CSARDDRQETQYF. The CDR3 DNA, read in part, is TGCAGTGCTAGGGATGACAGACAAGAGACC. The chain combines TRBV20-1 with TRBJ2-5, with D possibly being TRBD1 (5 bases). The read gets to within 3 residues of the CDR3 end, and the germline J gene fills in the rest. V lost 3 bases and J lost 2, with 10 bases in between. The germline gives CDR1 DFQATT, CDR2 SNEGSKA (reference sequence). The CDR3 spans 13 residues.

This clone was counted ten times or more. The read terminates 3 residues before the CDR3 end, so the remaining end is supplied by the germline J gene. The chain joins TRBV6-2 or TRBV6-3 to TRBJ1-1; TRBD1 might be the D (6 bases). Trimming took 7 bases from V and 5 from J, leaving 17 bases between them. This CDR3 has 14 amino acids. Per germline, CDR1 MNHEY and CDR2 SVGEGT. CDR3 DNA (partial): TGTGCCAGCACATCTCAGGGGAGAGGAACTGAA. Translated, it gives CASTSQGRGTE. The complete CDR3 protein is CASTSQGRGTEAFF.

This clone was observed a handful of times. Sequencing ends 3 residues short of the CDR3 end; the germline J gene provides the rest. The chain joins TRBV18 to TRBJ2-2; unclear D gene. The CDR3 runs 16 residues. Germline V gene sequence: CDR1 KGHSH, CDR2 LQKENI. Trimming left V 4 bases short and J 3 bases short, with 15 bases between. The CDR3 sequence: CASSRESALDTGELFF. The sequenced part of the CDR3 DNA is TGTGCCAGCTCACGCGAATCAGCGTTGGACACCGGGGAG. The full variable domain, its missing parts supplied by reference TRBV18 and TRBJ2-2, is NAGVMQNPRHLVRRRGQEARLRCSPMKGHSHVYWYRQLPEEGLKFMVYLQKENIIDESGMPKERFSAEFPKEGPSILRIQQVVRGDSAAYFCASSRESALDTGELFFGEGSRLTVL.

In this sample, this clone is medium-sized (0.01 to 0.1%). Sequencing ends 3 residues short of the CDR3 end; the germline J gene provides the rest. The chain carries TRBV24-1 and TRBJ1-1; 7 bases line up with TRBD1. Looked up from germline, CDR1 is KGHDR and CDR2 is SFDVKD. This CDR3 spans 17 amino acids. V was clipped by 5 bases and J by 0 bases; unmatched bases: 11. Incomplete CDR3 DNA: TGTGCCACCAGTGGACTCCGGGACAGAACTATGAACACTGAA. As protein: CATSGLRDRTMNTE. The complete CDR3 protein is CATSGLRDRTMNTEAFF.

As regards this clone: The observed sequence ends 3 residues before the CDR3 terminus, with the missing tail filled in from the germline J gene. The chain couples TRBV2 to TRBJ2-7; the match to TRBD2 covers 13 bases. With V trimmed by 6 bases and J by 1 base, 12 bases remained unmatched. Germline CDR1 SNHLY, CDR2 FYNNEI. The length of the CDR3 is 18 residues. Incomplete CDR3 DNA: TGTGCCAGCAGGGGCCGCGGGACTAGCGGGGATTTATCCTACGAG. This gives the protein CASRGRGTSGDLSYE. The entire CDR3 is CASRGRGTSGDLSYEQYF. Full variable domain (rest looked up from reference TRBV2 and TRBJ2-7): EPEVTQTPSHQVTQMGQEVILRCVPISNHLYFYWYRQILGQKVEFLVSFYNNEISEKSEIFDDQFSVERPDGSNFTLKIRSTKLEDSAMYFCASRGRGTSGDLSYEQYFGPGTRLTVT.